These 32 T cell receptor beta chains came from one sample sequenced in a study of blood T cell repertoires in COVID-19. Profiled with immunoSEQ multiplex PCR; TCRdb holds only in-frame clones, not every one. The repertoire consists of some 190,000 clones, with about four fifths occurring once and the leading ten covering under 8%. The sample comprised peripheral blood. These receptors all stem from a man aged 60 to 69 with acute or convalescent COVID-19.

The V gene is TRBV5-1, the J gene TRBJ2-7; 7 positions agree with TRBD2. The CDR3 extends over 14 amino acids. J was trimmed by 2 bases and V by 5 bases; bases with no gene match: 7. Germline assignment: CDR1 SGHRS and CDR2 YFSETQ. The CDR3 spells CASRLLASTYEQYF. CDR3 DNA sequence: TGCGCCAGCAGGTTACTAGCGTCTACCTACGAGCAGTACTTC.

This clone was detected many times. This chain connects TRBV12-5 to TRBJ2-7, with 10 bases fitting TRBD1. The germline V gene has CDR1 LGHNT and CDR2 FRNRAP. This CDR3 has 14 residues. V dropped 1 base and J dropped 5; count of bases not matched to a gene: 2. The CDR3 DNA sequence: TGTGCTAGTGGTTTGGGGGACAGGGGTCACGAGCAGTACTTC. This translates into CASGLGDRGHEQYF.

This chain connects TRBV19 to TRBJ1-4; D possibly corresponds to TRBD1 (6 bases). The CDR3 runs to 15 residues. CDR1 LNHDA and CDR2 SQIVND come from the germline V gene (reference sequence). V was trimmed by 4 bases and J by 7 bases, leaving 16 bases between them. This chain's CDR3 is CASSTLQGQAEKLFF. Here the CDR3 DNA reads TGTGCCAGTAGTACCCTACAGGGCCAAGCTGAAAAACTGTTTTTT.

CDR3 nucleotides: TGTGCCAGCAGTCGAGCGGGACTAGCATTTGGGAATGAGCAGTTCTTC. Amino acid sequence: CASSRAGLAFGNEQFF. The rearrangement uses TRBV28 and TRBJ2-1; 9 nucleotides agree with TRBD2. Germline V gives CDR1 MDHEN, CDR2 SYDVKM. V lost 5 bases and J lost 7; bases outside the gene matches: 12. This CDR3 is 16 amino acids long.

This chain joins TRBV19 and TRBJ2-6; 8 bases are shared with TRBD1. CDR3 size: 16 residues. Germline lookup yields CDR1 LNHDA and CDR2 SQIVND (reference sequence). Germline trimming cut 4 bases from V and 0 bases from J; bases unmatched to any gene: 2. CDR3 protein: CASSTTGGSGANVLTF. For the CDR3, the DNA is TGTGCCAGTAGTACCACAGGGGGCTCTGGGGCCAACGTCCTGACTTTC. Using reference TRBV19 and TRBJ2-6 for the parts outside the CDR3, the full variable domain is DGGITQSPKYLFRKEGQNVTLSCEQNLNHDAMYWYRQDPGQGLRLIYYSQIVNDFQKGDIAEGYSVSREKKESFPLTVTSAQKNPTAFYLCASSTTGGSGANVLTFGAGSRLTVL.

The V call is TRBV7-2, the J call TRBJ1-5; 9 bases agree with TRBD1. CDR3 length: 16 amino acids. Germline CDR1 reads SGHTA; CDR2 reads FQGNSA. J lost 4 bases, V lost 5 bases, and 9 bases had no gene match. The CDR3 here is CASSQDPGTGNQPQHF. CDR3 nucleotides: TGTGCCAGCAGCCAAGATCCGGGGACAGGGAATCAGCCCCAGCATTTT.

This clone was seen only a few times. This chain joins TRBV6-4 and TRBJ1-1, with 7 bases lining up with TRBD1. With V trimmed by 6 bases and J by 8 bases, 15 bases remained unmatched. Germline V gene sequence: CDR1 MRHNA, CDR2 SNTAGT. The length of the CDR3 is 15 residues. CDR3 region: CASRNTNEGAREAFF. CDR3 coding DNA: TGTGCCAGCAGAAACACAAATGAGGGGGCGAGAGAAGCTTTCTTT.

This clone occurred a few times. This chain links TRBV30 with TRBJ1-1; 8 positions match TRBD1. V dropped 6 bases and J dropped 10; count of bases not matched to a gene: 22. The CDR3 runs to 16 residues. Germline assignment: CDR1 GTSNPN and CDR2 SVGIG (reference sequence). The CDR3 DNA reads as TGTGCCTGTAGAGGTAGAGGGGACAGGCGAATATCGGGAGCTTTCTTT. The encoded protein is CACRGRGDRRISGAFF.

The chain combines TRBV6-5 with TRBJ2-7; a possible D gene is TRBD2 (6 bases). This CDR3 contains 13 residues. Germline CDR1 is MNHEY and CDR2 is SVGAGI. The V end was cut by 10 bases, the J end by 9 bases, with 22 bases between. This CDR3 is CATISSGANGQYF. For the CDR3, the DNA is TGTGCCACCATTAGTAGCGGCGCTAATGGGCAGTACTTC.

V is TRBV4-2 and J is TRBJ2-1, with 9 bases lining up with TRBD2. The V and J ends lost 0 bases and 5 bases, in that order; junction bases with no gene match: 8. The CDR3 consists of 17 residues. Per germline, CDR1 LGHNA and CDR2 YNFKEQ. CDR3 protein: CASSQDLAGGPHNEQFF. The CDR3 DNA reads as TGTGCCAGCAGCCAAGATCTGGCGGGAGGGCCCCACAATGAGCAGTTCTTC.

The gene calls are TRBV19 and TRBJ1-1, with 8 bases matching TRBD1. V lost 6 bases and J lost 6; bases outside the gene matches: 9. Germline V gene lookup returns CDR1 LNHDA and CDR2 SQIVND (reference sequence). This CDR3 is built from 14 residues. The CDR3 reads CASSIQGVGAEAFF. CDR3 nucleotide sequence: TGTGCCAGTAGCATACAGGGGGTAGGGGCTGAAGCTTTCTTT.

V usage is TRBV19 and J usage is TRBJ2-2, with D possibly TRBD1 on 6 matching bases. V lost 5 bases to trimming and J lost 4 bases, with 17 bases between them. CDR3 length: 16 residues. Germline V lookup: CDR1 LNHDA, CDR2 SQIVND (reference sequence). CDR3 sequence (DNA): TGTGCCAGTAGTTTCAACAGGGCTATGAGCACCGGGGAGCTGTTTTTT. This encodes CASSFNRAMSTGELFF.

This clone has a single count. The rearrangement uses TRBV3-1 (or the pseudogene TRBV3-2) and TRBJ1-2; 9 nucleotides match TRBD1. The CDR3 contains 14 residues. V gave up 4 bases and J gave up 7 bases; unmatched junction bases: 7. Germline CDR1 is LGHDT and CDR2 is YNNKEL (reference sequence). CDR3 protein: CASSPRDRDSGYTF. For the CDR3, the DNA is TGTGCCAGCAGCCCCCGGGACAGGGACTCTGGCTACACCTTC.

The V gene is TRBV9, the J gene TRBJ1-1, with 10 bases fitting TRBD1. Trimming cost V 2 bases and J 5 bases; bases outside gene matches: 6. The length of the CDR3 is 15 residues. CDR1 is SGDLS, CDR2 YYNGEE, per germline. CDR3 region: CASSVTGTGETEAFF. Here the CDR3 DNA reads TGTGCCAGCAGCGTGACCGGGACAGGGGAGACTGAAGCTTTCTTT.

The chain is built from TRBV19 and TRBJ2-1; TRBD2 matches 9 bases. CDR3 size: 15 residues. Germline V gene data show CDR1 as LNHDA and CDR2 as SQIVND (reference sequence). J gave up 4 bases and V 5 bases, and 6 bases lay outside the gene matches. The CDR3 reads CASSQSGGHYNEQFF. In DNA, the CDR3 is TGTGCCAGTAGTCAGAGCGGGGGGCATTACAATGAGCAGTTCTTC.

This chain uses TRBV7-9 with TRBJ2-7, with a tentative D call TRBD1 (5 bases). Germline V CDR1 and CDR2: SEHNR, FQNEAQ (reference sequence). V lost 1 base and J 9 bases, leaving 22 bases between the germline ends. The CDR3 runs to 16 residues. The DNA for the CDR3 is TGTGCCAGCAGCTTAGGGACACCACGAGCAGTACTCCCGCAGTACTTC. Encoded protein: CASSLGTPRAVLPQYF.

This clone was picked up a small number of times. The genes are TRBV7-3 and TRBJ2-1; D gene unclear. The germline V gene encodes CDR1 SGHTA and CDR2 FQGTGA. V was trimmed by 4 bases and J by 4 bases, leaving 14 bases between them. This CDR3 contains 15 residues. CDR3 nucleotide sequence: TGTGCCAGCAGCTCGACCCCGGGTCGTTACAATGAGCAGTTCTTC. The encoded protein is CASSSTPGRYNEQFF. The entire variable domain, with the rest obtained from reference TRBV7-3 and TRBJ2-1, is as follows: GAGVSQTPSNKVTEKGKYVELRCDPISGHTALYWYRQSLGQGPEFLIYFQGTGAADDSGLPNDRFFAVRPEGSVSTLKIQRTERGDSAVYLCASSSTPGRYNEQFFGPGTRLTVL.

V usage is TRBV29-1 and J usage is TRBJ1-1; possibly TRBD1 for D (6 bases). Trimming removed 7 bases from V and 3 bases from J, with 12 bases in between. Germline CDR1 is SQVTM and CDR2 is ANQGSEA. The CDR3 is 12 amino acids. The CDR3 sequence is CSASPGDTEAFF. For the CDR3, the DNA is TGCAGCGCCTCCCCAGGGGACACTGAAGCTTTCTTT.

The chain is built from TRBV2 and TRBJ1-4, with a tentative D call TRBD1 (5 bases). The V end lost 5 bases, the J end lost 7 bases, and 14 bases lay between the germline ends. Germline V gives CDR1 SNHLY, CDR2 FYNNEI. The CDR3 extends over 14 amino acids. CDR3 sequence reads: CASSFGPGGEKLFF. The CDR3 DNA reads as TGTGCCAGCAGTTTCGGGCCGGGGGGTGAAAAACTGTTTTTT.

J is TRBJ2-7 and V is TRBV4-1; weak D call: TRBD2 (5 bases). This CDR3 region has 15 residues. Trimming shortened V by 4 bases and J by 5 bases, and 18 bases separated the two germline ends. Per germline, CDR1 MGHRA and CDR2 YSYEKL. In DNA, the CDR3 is TGCGCCAGCAGCCGTGGACTCGGACCTGGGCACGAGCAGTACTTC. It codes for CASSRGLGPGHEQYF.

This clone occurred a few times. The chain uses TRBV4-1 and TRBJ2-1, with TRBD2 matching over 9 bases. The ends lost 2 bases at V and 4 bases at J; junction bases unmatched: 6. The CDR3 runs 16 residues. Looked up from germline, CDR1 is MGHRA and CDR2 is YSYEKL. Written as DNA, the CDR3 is TGCGCCAGCAGCCAACCCGGGACTAGCCTATACAATGAGCAGTTCTTC. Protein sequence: CASSQPGTSLYNEQFF.

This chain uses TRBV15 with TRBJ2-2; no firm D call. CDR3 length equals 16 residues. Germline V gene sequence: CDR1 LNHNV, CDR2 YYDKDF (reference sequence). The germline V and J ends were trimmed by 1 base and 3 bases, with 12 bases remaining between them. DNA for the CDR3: TGTGCCACCAGCAGAGGTTCCGGGTCGTACACCGGGGAGCTGTTTTTT. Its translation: CATSRGSGSYTGELFF.

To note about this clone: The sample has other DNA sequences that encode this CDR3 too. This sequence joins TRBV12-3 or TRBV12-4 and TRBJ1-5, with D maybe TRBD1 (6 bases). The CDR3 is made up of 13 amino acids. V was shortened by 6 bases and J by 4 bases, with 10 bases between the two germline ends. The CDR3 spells CASSLDRNQPQHF. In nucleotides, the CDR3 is TGTGCCAGCAGCCTAGACAGGAATCAGCCCCAGCATTTT.

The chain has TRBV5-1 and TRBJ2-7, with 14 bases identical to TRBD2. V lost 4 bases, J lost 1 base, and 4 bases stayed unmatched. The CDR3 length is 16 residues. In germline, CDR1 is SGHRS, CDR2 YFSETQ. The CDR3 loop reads CASSPRTSGGSYEQYF. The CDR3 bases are TGCGCCAGCAGCCCCCGGACTAGCGGGGGGTCCTACGAGCAGTACTTC.

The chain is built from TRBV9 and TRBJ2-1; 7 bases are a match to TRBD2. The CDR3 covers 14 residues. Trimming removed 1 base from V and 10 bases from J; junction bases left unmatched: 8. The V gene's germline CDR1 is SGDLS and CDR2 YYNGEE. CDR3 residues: CASSVNPQLAEQFF. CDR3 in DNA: TGTGCCAGCAGCGTAAACCCTCAACTAGCGGAGCAGTTCTTC.

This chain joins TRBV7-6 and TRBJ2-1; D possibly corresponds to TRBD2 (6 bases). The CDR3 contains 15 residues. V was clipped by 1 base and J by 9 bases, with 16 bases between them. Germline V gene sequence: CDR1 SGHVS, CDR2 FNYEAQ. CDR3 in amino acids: CASSLVSGRWVEQFF. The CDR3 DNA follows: TGTGCCAGCAGCTTAGTATCGGGGAGGTGGGTTGAGCAGTTCTTC.

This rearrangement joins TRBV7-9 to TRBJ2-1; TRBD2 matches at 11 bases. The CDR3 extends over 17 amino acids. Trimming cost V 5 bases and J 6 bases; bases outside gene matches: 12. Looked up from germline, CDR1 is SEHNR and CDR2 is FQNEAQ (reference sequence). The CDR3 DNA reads TGTGCCAGCAGCCAGACCCAGGGACTAGCGGACGCCAATGAGCAGTTCTTC. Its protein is CASSQTQGLADANEQFF.

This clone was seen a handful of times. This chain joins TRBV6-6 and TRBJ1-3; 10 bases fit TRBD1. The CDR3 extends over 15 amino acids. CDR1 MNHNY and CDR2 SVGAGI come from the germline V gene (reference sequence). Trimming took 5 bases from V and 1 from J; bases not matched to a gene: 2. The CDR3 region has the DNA TGTGCCAGCAGTGACAGGGGGCAGTCTGGAAACACCATATATTTT. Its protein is CASSDRGQSGNTIYF.

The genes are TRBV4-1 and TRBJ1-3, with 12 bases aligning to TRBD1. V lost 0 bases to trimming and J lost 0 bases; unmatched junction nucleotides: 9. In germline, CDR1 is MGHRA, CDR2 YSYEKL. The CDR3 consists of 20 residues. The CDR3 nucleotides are TGCGCCAGCAGCCAAGATCGCTCGGGACAGGGGGCTATCTCTGGAAACACCATATATTTT. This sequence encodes CASSQDRSGQGAISGNTIYF.

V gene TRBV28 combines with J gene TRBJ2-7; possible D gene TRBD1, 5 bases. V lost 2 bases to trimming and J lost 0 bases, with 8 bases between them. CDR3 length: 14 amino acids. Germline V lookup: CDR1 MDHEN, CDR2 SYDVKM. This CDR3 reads CASSLTGYSYEQYF. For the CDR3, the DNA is TGTGCCAGCAGTTTAACAGGCTACTCCTACGAGCAGTACTTC. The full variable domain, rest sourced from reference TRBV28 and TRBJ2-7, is DVKVTQSSRYLVKRTGEKVFLECVQDMDHENMFWYRQDPGLGLRLIYFSYDVKMKEKGDIPEGYSVSREKKERFSLILESASTNQTSMYLCASSLTGYSYEQYFGPGTRLTVT.

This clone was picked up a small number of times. CDR3 in amino acids: CASSHGTSFHEQYF. The CDR3 DNA reads TGTGCCAGCAGCCACGGGACTAGCTTCCACGAGCAGTACTTC. The rearrangement uses TRBV3-1 (or the pseudogene TRBV3-2) and TRBJ2-7; TRBD2 aligns across 9 bases. Trimming cost V 3 bases and J 5 bases; bases outside gene matches: 5. The CDR3 length is 14 residues. Germline V CDR1 and CDR2: LGHDT, YNNKEL (reference sequence).

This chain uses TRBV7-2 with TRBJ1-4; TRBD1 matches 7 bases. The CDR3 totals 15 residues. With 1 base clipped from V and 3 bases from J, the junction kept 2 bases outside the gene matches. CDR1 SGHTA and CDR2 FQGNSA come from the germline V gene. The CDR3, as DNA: TGTGCCAGCAGCTTAGTGGGGACAGCTAATGAAAAACTGTTTTTT. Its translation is CASSLVGTANEKLFF.